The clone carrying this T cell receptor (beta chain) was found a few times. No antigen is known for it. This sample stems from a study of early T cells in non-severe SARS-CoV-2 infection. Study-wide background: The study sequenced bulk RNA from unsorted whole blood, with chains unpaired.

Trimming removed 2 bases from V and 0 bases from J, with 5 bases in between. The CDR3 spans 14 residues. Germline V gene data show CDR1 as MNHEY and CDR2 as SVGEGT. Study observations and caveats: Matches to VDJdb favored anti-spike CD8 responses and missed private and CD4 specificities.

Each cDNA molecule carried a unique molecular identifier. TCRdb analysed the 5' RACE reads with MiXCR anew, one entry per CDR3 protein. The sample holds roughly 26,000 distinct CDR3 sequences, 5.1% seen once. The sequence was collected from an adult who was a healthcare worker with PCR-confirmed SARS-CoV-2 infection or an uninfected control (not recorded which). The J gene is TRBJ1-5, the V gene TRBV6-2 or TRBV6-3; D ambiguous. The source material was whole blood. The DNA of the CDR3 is TGTGCCAGCAGTTACGGGAATAGCAATCAGCCCCAGCATTTT. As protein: CASSYGNSNQPQHF.